The sequence of this TCR beta chain was determined in a study of T cells after posttransplantation cyclophosphamide. A word on this clone: What it binds is unknown.

This CDR3 is built from 16 residues. Germline V gene data show CDR1 as SGHRS and CDR2 as YFSETQ. Trimming at V came to 4 bases and at J to 2 bases, leaving 6 bases not matched to a gene. Study findings and constraints: Skin or GI-infiltrating T cells shared few TRB sequences with blood. Donor-recipient repertoire similarity was low at 1-2 months, rising over year one. Recipient CMV seropositivity and CMV reactivation strongly tracked TRB clonality.

Cyclophosphamide on days +3 and +4 followed busulfan-fludarabine conditioning and a marrow graft. Assay: immunoSEQ multiplex PCR; the TCRdb copy retains only in-frame clones and omits some. The data show more than 1,500 clones, with none appearing a single time. The source of this sequence is a male patient aged 55 to 70 who received an allogeneic stem cell transplant from an unrelated donor, was CMV-positive, and had acute and chronic GVHD. The graft donor may have contributed some T cells. The chain couples TRBV5-1 to TRBJ1-4; 9 nucleotides line up with TRBD1. The sample consisted of PBMCs, taken 372 days after allogeneic stem cell transplant with posttransplant cyclophosphamide. The CDR3 region has the DNA TGCGCCAGCAGCGAACGGACAGGGGCTACTAATGAAAAACTGTTTTTT. Its translation is CASSERTGATNEKLFF.